The T cell receptor (beta chain) under discussion was sequenced for a study of beta chain features in type 1 diabetes. A note on this clone: Its antigen is currently unknown. Other DNA variants within this sample encode the same CDR3.

Germline V CDR1 and CDR2: SNHLY, FYNNEI. The CDR3 loop spans 14 amino acids. Losses at the gene ends were 2 bases for V and 7 bases for J; bases not matched to a gene: 4. Every isolated RNA sample was fully reverse transcribed, so sequencing captured expressed TCRB transcripts. This table comes from immunoSEQ multiplex PCR, and its TCRdb copy is limited to in-frame clones, with some not included. This sample has around 340,000 clones, with 7% to 10% found just once. Study-level results: Shortening of TCRB CDR3s, moderate but significant, appeared in all four CD4+ subsets of Type 1 diabetes patients.

The J gene is TRBJ1-5, the V gene TRBV2; TRBD1 agrees at 8 bases. This receptor was identified in a man aged 25-45 years with type 1 diabetes. The specimen sequenced was central memory CD4+ T cells from blood. In DNA, the CDR3 is TGTGCCAGCAGTGAACAGGGGGCTGGGCAGCCCCAGCATTTT. Its protein product is CASSEQGAGQPQHF.